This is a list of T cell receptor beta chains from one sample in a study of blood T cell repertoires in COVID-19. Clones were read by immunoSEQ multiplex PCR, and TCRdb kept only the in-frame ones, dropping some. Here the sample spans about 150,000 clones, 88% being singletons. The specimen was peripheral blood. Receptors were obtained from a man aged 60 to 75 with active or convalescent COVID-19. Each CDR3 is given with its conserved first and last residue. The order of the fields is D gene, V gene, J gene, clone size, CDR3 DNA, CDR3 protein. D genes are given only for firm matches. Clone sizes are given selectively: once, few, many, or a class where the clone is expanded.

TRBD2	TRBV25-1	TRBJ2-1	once	TGTGCCAGCAGTGAGTCTAGCGGGAAATACAATGAGCAGTTCTTC	CASSESSGKYNEQFF
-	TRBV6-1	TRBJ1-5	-	TGTGCCAGCAGTGAAAGGGGATGGCAGCCCCAGCATTTT	CASSERGWQPQHF
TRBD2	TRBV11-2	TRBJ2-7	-	TGTGCCAGCAGCTTAGCTACTAGCGGGAAATACGAGCAGTACTTC	CASSLATSGKYEQYF
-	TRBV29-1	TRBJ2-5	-	TGCAGCGTTGAATGGCCTTTGACAGGGGAGGGAACCCAGTACTTC	CSVEWPLTGEGTQYF
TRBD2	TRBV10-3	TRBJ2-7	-	TGTGCCATCAGTTTAGGGACTATCGGGACGGTTGAGCAGTACTTC	CAISLGTIGTVEQYF
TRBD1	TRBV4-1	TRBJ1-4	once	TGCGCCAGCAGCCAAGTGGGGACAGGTCGTAATGAAAAACTGTTTTTT	CASSQVGTGRNEKLFF
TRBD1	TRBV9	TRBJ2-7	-	TGTGCCAGCAGTGTCAGGGACAGGGGTTACTACGAGCAGTACTTC	CASSVRDRGYYEQYF
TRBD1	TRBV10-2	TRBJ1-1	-	TGCGCCAGCAATGGACAGGGATTGAACACTGAAGCTTTCTTT	CASNGQGLNTEAFF
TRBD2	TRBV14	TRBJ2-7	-	TGTGCCAGCAGCCCCGGGACTATCTACGAGCAGTACTTC	CASSPGTIYEQYF
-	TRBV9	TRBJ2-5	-	TGTGCCAGCAGCCCAAGGAGGGTTGCGGGAACGGAGACCCAGTACTTC	CASSPRRVAGTETQYF
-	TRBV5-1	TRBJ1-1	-	TGCGCCAGCAGCTCGACAGCTAACACTGAAGCTTTCTTT	CASSSTANTEAFF
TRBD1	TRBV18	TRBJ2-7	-	TGTGCCAGCTCACCACGACAGGGCCAAACTTCCTACGAGCAGTACTTC	CASSPRQGQTSYEQYF
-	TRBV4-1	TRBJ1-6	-	TGCGCCAGCAGCCAAGACAATCTAGCGAGCTCCTATAATTCACCCCTCCACTTT	CASSQDNLASSYNSPLHF
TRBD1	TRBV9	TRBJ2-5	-	TGTGCCAGCAGCGTAGCTGGAGGTGGACAGGGGGACCAAGAGACCCAGTACTTC	CASSVAGGGQGDQETQYF
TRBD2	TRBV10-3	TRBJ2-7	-	TGTGCCATCAGTGAGTCGGGGACTAGCGTCGACGTTCAGTACTTC	CAISESGTSVDVQYF
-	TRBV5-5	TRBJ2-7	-	TGTGCCAGCAGCTGGGCAGGGCGCGAGCAGTACTTC	CASSWAGREQYF
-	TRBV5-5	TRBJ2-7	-	TGTGCCAGCAGCCGCCCGGGAACCTACGAGCAGTACTTC	CASSRPGTYEQYF
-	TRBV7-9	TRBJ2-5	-	TGTGCCAGTCAATCGGGACTGTGGGAGACCCAGTACTTC	CASQSGLWETQYF
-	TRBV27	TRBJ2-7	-	TGTGCCAGCAGTTCTTTAGCGGTAGGCTCCTACGAGCAGTACTTC	CASSSLAVGSYEQYF
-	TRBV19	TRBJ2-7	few	TGTGCCAGTAGTCCGACTGCCGCCTACGAGCAGTACTTC	CASSPTAAYEQYF
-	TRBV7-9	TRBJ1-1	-	TGTGCCAGCAGCCTCGGACAAAACACTGAAGCTTTCTTT	CASSLGQNTEAFF
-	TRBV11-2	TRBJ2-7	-	TGTGCCAGCAGCCCCTCAGGGTCCTCCTACGAGCAGTACTTC	CASSPSGSSYEQYF
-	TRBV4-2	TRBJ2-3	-	TGTGCCAGCAGCCAGACAAAGGGGGCAGATACGCAGTATTTT	CASSQTKGADTQYF
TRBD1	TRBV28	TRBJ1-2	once	TGTGCCAGCAGTCCCGGACAGGGGCTCTCAGGCTACACCTTC	CASSPGQGLSGYTF
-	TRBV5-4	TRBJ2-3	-	TGTGCCAGCAACCAGCGGGGCACAGATACGCAGTATTTT	CASNQRGTDTQYF
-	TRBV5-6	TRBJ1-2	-	TGTGCCAGCAGCGCGGGCGGGAGTGGCTACACCTTC	CASSAGGSGYTF
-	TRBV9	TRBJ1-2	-	TGTGCCAGCAGCACCCGAGAGGGGGCTAACTATGGCTACACCTTC	CASSTREGANYGYTF
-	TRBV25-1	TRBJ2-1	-	TGTGCCAGTAGCCGCGGGAATGAGCAGTTCTTC	CASSRGNEQFF
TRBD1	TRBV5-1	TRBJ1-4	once	TGCGCCAGCAGCCCCGGGACAGCTGCTTCTCCTAATGAAAAACTGTTTTTT	CASSPGTAASPNEKLFF
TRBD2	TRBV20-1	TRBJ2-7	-	TGCAGTGCTAGTGCGGGAGGGGGCTCCTACGAGCAGTACTTC	CSASAGGGSYEQYF
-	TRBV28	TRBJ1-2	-	TGTGCCAGCCCTTATGGGCCCGACAGCACCAGGTATTGGGGCTACACCTTC	CASPYGPDSTRYWGYTF
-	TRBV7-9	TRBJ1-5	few	TGTGCCAGCAGCGCCTCAGGGGTACAGCCCCAGCATTTT	CASSASGVQPQHF
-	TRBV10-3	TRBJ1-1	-	TGTGCCATCAGCACGGGTTCTACTGAAGCTTTCTTT	CAISTGSTEAFF
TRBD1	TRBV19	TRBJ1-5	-	TGTGCCAGTAGTATAACGGACAGGGGGTACTCCCAGCATTTT	CASSITDRGYSQHF
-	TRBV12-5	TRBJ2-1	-	TGTGCTAGTGGTTTGGTGCGCCCGGGGAGCGGGCCTGGCAATGAGCAGTTCTTC	CASGLVRPGSGPGNEQFF
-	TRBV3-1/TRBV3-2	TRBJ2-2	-	TGTGCCAGCAGCCAAGTCCTAGCCGGGGAGCTGTTTTTT	CASSQVLAGELFF
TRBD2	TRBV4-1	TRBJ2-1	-	TGCGCCAGCAGCCAAGGGACTAGCGGGACCTCCTACAATGAGCAGTTCTTC	CASSQGTSGTSYNEQFF
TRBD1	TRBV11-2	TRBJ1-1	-	TGTGCCAGCAGCCGGGAGACAAGGGGGCATGGAAGTAACACTGAAGCTTTCTTT	CASSRETRGHGSNTEAFF
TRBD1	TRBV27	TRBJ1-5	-	TGTGCCAGCAGTTACACAGGGGCCAACGAGCCCCAGCATTTT	CASSYTGANEPQHF
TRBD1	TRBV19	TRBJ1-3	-	TGTGCCAGTAGTATGGGACAGACCTCTGGAAACACCATATATTTT	CASSMGQTSGNTIYF
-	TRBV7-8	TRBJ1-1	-	TGTGCCAGCAGCCTAGGGCTCATGAACACTGAAGCTTTCTTT	CASSLGLMNTEAFF